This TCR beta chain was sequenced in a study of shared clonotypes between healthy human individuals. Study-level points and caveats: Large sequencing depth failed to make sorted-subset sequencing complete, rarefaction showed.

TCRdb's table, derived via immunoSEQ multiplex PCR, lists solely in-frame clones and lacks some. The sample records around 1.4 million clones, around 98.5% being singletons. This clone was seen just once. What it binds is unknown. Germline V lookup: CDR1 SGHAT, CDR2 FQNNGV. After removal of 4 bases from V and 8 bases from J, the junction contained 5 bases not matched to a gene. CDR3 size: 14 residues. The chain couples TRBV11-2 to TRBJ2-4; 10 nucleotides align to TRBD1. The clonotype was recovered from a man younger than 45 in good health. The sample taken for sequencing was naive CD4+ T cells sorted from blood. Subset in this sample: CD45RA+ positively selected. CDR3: CASSSRDRGDIQYF. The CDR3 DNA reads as TGTGCCAGCAGCTCCCGGGACAGGGGTGACATTCAGTACTTC.